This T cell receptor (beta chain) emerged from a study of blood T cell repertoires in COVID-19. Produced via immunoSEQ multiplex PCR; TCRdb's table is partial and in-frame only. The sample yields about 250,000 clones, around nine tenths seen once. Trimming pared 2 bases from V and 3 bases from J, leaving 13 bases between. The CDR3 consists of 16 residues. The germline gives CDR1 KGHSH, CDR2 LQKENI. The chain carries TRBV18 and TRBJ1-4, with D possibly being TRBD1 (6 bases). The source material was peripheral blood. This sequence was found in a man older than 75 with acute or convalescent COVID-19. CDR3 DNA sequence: TGTGCCAGCTCACCAGTCCAGGGGCTTCCTAATGAAAAACTGTTTTTT. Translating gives CASSPVQGLPNEKLFF.